This record covers a single T cell receptor beta chain. Its antigen is not known. These data are taken from a study of T cells after yellow fever vaccination. Study results and caveats: A weaker but faster secondary response was observed, peaking on day 5 versus 15. High-abundance clonotypes from the bulk population could contaminate FACS-sorted repertoires.

V was trimmed by 5 bases and J by 9 bases, leaving 11 bases between them. CDR1 and CDR2 from the germline V gene are SEHNR and FQNEAQ (reference sequence). This CDR3 contains 12 residues. Making TCR cDNA involved 5'RACE template switching, which added UMIs and a universal primer site. TCRdb itself ran the 5' RACE reads through MiXCR, one entry per CDR3 protein. This sample has almost 600,000 distinct CDR3 sequences, with roughly 13% found just once. The rearrangement joins TRBV7-9 to TRBJ2-1; D not certain. The material sequenced was PBMCs, taken on the day of the yellow fever booster vaccination. The sequence was obtained from a man aged 25 to 40 who received the YFV17D yellow fever vaccine. Here the CDR3 reads CASSPGPTEQFF. The CDR3 bases are TGTGCCAGCAGCCCAGGACCAACTGAGCAGTTCTTC. The full variable domain, rest sourced from reference TRBV7-9 and TRBJ2-1, is DTGVSQNPRHKITKRGQNVTFRCDPISEHNRLYWYRQTLGQGPEFLTYFQNEAQLEKSRLLSDRFSAERPKGSFSTLEIQRTEQGDSAMYLCASSPGPTEQFFGPGTRLTVL.